Given below is one T cell receptor (beta chain) in context. The antigen remains undetermined. This sample is drawn from a study of cytomegalovirus exposure and HLA in healthy donors. Study-level results: Most of the CMV-associated TCR beta chains (in a later analysis) appeared to be HLA-restricted. Follow-up analysis found HLA locus-dependent TCR association rates, highest for DRB1 and lowest for HLA-C.

The PCR ran on 60 Vbeta and 13 Jbeta primers. Sequenced by immunoSEQ multiplex PCR; TCRdb stores in-frame clones only, minus some. Counted here are about 61,000 clones, 89% occurring once; the ten biggest clones make up more than 1.3%. The CDR3 runs 14 residues. Looked up from germline, CDR1 is SGDLS and CDR2 is YYNGEE. V lost 5 bases and J lost 1; bases outside the gene matches: 1. Sequenced: PBMCs. The origin of this receptor is a man aged 25 to 45 in good health and CMV-seropositive. The gene calls are TRBV9 and TRBJ2-2; 8 nucleotides line up with TRBD1. The CDR3 DNA reads TGTGCCAGCAGTGGGACAGGGAACACCGGGGAGCTGTTTTTT. It encodes CASSGTGNTGELFF.